This TCR beta chain was obtained from a study of blood T cell repertoires in COVID-19. Germline lookup yields CDR1 KGHSH and CDR2 LQKENI. The CDR3 is made up of 16 amino acids. Trimming left V 0 bases short and J 1 base short, with 12 bases between. Sequencing was performed with immunoSEQ multiplex PCR; in TCRdb, only in-frame clones are kept and a portion is missing. The repertoire includes tens of thousands of clones, 74% of them detected once, and around 2.6% sits in the top ten. The TCR comes from a human donor with acute or convalescent COVID-19. The donor label of this sample is uncertain. The sequencing sample was made of peripheral blood. The chain uses TRBV18 and TRBJ1-2; D is perhaps TRBD1 (5 bases). For the CDR3, the DNA is TGTGCCAGCTCACCACCGGGACCGGGACTTAACTATGGCTACACCTTC. This codes for CASSPPGPGLNYGYTF.